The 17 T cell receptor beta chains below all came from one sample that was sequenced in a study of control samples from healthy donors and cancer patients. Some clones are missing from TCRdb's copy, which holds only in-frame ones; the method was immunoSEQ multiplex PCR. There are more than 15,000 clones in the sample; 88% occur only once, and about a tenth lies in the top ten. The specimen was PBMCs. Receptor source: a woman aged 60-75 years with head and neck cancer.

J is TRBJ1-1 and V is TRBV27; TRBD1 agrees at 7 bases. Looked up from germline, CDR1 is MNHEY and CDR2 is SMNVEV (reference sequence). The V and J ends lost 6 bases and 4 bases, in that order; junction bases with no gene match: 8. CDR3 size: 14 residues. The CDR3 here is CASRSRQGITEAFF. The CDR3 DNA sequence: TGTGCCAGCAGATCGAGACAGGGTATCACTGAAGCTTTCTTT.

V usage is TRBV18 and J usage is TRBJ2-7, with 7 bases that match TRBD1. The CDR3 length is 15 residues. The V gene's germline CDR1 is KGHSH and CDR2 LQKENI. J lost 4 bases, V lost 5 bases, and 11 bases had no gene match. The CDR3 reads CASSVRQGDKYEQYF. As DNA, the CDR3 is TGTGCCAGCTCAGTCCGACAGGGAGATAAGTACGAGCAGTACTTC. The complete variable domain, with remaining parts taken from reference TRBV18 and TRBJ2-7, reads NAGVMQNPRHLVRRRGQEARLRCSPMKGHSHVYWYRQLPEEGLKFMVYLQKENIIDESGMPKERFSAEFPKEGPSILRIQQVVRGDSAAYFCASSVRQGDKYEQYFGPGTRLTVT.

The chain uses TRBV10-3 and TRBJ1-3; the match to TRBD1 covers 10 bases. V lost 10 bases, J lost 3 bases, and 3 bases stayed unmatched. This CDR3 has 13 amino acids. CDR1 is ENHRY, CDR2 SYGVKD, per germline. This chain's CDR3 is CATGQGNGNTIYF. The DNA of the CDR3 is TGTGCCACGGGACAGGGGAATGGAAACACCATATATTTT.

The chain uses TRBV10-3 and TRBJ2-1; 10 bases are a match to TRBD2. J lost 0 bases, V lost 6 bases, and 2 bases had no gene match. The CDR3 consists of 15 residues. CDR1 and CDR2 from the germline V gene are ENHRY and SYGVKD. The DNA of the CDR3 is TGTGCCATCAGGGCTAGCGGGAGCTCCTACAATGAGCAGTTCTTC. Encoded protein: CAIRASGSSYNEQFF.

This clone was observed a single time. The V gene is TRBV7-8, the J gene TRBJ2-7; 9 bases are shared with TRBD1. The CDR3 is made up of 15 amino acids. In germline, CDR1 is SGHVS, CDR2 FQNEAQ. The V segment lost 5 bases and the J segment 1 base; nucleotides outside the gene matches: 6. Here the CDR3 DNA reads TGTGCCAGCAGCAAGGACAGGGGCCCTTCCTACGAGCAGTACTTC. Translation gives CASSKDRGPSYEQYF.

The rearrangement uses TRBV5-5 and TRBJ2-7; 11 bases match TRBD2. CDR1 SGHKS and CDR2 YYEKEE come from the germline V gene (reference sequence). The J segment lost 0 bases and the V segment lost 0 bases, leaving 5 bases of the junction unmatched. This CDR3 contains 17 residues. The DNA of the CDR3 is TGTGCCAGCAGCTTGGTTAGCGGGAGGGCCTCCTCCTACGAGCAGTACTTC. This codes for CASSLVSGRASSYEQYF.

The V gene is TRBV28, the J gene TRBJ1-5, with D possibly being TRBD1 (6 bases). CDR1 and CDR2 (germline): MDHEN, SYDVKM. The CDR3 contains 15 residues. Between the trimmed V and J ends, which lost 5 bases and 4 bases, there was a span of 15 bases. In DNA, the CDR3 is TGTGCCAGCAGTGCCCACAGGGTAAGGAATCAGCCCCAGCATTTT. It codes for CASSAHRVRNQPQHF.

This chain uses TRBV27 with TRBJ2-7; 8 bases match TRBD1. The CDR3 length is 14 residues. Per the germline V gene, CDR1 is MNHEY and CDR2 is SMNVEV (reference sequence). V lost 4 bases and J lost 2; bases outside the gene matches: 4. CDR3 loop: CASSYRGEAYEQYF. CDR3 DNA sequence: TGTGCCAGCAGTTACAGGGGGGAGGCCTACGAGCAGTACTTC.

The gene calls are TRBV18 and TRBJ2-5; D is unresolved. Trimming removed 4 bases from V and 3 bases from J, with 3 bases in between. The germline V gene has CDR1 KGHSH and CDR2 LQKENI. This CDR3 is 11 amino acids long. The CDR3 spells CASSRKETQYF. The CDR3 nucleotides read TGTGCCAGCTCACGAAAAGAGACCCAGTACTTC.

The chain's CDR3 is CAWGIREKLFF. The CDR3 nucleotides read TGTGCCTGGGGGATTAGAGAAAAACTGTTTTTT. The chain is built from TRBV30 and TRBJ1-4; D unclear. CDR1 and CDR2 from the germline V gene are GTSNPN and SVGIG (reference sequence). The CDR3 contains 11 residues. Trimming removed 5 bases from V and 8 bases from J, with 9 bases in between.

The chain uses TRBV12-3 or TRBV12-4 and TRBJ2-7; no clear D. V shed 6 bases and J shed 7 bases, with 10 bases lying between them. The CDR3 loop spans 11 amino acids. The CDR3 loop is CASRDLEEQYF. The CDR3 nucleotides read TGTGCCAGCAGGGACCTTGAGGAGCAGTACTTC.

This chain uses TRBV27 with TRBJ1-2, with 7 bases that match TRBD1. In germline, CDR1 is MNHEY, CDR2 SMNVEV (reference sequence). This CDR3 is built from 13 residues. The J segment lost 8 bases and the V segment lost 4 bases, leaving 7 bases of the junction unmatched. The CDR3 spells CASSSQGRLGYTF. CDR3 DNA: TGTGCCAGCAGTTCACAGGGGAGACTCGGCTACACCTTC.

For the CDR3, the DNA is TGTGCCAGCAGCTTGGAGGAGACTAGCACAGATACGCAGTATTTT. This encodes CASSLEETSTDTQYF. V and J are TRBV7-2 and TRBJ2-3, with a tentative D call TRBD2 (5 bases). The germline V gene encodes CDR1 SGHTA and CDR2 FQGNSA. Trimming pared 3 bases from V and 0 bases from J, leaving 10 bases between. The CDR3 spans 15 residues.

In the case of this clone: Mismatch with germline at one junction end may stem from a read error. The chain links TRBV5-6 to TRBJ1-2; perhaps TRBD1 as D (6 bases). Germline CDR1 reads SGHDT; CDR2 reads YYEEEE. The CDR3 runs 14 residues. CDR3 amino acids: CASILRGANYGYTF. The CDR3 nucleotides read TGTGCCAGCATCTTGAGGGGGGCCAACTATGGCTACACCTTC.

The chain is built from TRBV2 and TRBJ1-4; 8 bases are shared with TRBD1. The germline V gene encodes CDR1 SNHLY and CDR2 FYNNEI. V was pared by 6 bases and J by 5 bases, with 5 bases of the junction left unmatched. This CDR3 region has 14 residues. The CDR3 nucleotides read TGTGCCAGCAGGGGAGACAGGGGAAATGAAAAACTGTTTTTT. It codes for CASRGDRGNEKLFF.

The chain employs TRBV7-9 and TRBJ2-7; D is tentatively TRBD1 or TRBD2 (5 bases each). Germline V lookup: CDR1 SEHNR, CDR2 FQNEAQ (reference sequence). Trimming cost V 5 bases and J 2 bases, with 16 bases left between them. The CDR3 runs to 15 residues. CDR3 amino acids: CASSSTGTPPYEQYF. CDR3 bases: TGTGCCAGCAGCAGTACCGGGACCCCTCCCTACGAGCAGTACTTC. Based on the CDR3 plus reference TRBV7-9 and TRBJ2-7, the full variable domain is DTGVSQNPRHKITKRGQNVTFRCDPISEHNRLYWYRQTLGQGPEFLTYFQNEAQLEKSRLLSDRFSAERPKGSFSTLEIQRTEQGDSAMYLCASSSTGTPPYEQYFGPGTRLTVT.

CDR3 DNA: TGTGCCAGCAGCCAAGATCTTGTGGGACAGGGGAACAGAATTGAAGCTTTCTTT. This gives the protein CASSQDLVGQGNRIEAFF. The rearrangement uses TRBV3-1 (or the pseudogene TRBV3-2) and TRBJ1-1; 10 nucleotides agree with TRBD1. The CDR3 is made up of 18 amino acids. V dropped 0 bases and J dropped 7; count of bases not matched to a gene: 14. From germline, CDR1 is LGHDT and CDR2 YNNKEL (reference sequence).